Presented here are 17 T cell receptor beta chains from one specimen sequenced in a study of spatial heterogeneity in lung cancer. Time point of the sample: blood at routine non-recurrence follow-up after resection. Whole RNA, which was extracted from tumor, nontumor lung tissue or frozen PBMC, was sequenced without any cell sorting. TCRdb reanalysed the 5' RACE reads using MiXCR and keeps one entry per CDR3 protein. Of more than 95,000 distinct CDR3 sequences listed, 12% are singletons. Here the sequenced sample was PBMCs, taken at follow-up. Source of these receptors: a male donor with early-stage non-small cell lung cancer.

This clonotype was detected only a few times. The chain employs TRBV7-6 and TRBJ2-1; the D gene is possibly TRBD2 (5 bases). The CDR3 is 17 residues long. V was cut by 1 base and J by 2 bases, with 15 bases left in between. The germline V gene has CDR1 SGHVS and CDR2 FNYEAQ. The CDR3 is CASSLGSSRGAYNEQFF. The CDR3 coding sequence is TGTGCCAGCAGCTTAGGCTCCTCCCGGGGAGCCTACAATGAGCAGTTCTTC.

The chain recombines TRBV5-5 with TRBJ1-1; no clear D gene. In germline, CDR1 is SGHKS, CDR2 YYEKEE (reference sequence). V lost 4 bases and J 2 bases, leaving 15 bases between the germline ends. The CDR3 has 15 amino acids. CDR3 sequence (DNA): TGTGCCAGCAGCCGTAGGACGGCCTTCAACACTGAAGCTTTCTTT. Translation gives CASSRRTAFNTEAFF.

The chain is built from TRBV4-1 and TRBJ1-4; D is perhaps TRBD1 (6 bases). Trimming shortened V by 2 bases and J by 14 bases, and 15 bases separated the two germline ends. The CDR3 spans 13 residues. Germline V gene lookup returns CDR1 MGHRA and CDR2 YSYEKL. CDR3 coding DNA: TGCGCCAGCAGCCAACCGTTCGGACAGTTTCTGTTTTTT. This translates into CASSQPFGQFLFF.

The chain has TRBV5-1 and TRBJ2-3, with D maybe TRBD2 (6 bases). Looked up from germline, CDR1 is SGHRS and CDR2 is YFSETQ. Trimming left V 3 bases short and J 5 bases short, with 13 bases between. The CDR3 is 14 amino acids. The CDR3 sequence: CASSSGLLVDTQYF. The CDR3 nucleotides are TGCGCCAGCAGCTCCGGACTACTAGTAGATACGCAGTATTTT.

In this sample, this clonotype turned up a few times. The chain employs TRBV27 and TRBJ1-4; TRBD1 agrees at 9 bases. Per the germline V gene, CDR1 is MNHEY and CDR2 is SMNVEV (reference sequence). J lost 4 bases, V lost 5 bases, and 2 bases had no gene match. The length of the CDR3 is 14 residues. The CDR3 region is CASSDRGINEKLFF. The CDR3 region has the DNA TGTGCCAGCAGTGACAGGGGGATTAATGAAAAACTGTTTTTT.

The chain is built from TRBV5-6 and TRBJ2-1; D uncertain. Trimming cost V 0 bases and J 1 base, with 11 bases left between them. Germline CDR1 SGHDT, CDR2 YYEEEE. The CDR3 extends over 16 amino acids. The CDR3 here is CASSLVQPVSYNEQFF. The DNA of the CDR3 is TGTGCCAGCAGCTTGGTACAGCCGGTTTCCTACAATGAGCAGTTCTTC.

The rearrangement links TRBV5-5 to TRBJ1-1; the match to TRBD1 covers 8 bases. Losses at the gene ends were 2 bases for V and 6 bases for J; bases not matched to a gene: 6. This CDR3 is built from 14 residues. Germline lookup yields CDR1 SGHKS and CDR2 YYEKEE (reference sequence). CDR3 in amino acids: CASSLTGGEAEAFF. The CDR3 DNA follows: TGTGCCAGCAGCTTAACAGGGGGAGAGGCTGAAGCTTTCTTT.

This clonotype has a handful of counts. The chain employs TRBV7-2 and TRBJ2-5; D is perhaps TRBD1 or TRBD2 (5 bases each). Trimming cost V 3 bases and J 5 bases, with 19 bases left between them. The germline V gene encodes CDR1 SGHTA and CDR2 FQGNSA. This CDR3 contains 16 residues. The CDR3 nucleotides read TGTGCCAGCAGCTTGGGGACGAGCGTGGGCGGGGAGACCCAGTACTTC. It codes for CASSLGTSVGGETQYF. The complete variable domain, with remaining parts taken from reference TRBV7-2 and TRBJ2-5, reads GAGVSQSPSNKVTEKGKDVELRCDPISGHTALYWYRQSLGQGLEFLIYFQGNSAPDKSGLPSDRFSAERTGGSVSTLTIQRTQQEDSAVYLCASSLGTSVGGETQYFGPGTRLLVL.

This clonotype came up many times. The CDR3: CSARGSRHTGELFF. The CDR3 region has the DNA TGCAGTGCTAGAGGGTCCAGACACACCGGGGAGCTGTTTTTT. This chain joins TRBV20-1 and TRBJ2-2; D not resolved. CDR3 size: 14 residues. Germline loops: CDR1 DFQATT, CDR2 SNEGSKA (reference sequence). With 1 base removed from V and 3 bases from J, the gap between germline ends came to 9 bases.

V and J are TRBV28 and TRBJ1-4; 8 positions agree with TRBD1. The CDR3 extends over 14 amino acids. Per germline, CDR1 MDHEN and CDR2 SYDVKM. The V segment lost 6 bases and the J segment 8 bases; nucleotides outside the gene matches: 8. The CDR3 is CASREQGAREKLFF. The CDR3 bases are TGTGCCAGCAGGGAGCAGGGGGCACGCGAAAAACTGTTTTTT.

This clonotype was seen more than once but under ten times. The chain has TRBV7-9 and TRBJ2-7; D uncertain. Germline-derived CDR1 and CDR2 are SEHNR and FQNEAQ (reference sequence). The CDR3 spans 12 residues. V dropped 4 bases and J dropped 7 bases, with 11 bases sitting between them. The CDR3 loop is CASSSQLREQYF. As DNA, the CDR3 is TGTGCCAGCAGCTCTCAACTTCGGGAGCAGTACTTC.

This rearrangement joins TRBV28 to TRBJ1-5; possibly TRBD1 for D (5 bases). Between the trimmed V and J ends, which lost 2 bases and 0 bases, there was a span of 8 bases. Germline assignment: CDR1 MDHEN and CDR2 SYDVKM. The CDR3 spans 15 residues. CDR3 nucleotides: TGTGCCAGCAGTTTAACAGGTTATAGCAATCAGCCCCAGCATTTT. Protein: CASSLTGYSNQPQHF.

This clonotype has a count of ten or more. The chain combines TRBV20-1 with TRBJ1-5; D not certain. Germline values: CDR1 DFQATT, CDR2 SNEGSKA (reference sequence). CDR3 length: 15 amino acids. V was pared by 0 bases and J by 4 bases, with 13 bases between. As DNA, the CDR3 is TGCAGTGCTAGAGATCATCGCCCGACAAATCAGCCCCAGCATTTT. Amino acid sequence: CSARDHRPTNQPQHF.

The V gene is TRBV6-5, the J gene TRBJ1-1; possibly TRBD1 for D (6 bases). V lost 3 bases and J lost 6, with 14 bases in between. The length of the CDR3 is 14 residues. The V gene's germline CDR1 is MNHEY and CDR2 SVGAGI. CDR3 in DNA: TGTGCCAGCAGTTATCCCGACAGGACCTCTGAAGCTTTCTTT. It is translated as CASSYPDRTSEAFF.

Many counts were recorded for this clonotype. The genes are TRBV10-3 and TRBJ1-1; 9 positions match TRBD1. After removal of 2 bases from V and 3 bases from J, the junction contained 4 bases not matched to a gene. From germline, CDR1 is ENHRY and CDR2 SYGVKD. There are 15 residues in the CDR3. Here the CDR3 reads CAISEAGQGDTEAFF. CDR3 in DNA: TGTGCCATCAGTGAGGCGGGACAGGGCGACACTGAAGCTTTCTTT.

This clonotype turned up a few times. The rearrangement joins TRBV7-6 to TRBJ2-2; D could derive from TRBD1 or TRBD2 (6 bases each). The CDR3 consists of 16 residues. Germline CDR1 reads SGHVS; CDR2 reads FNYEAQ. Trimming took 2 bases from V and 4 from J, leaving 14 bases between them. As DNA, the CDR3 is TGTGCCAGCAGCTTATCGGGGGCCGGGATCACCGGGGAGCTGTTTTTT. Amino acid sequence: CASSLSGAGITGELFF.

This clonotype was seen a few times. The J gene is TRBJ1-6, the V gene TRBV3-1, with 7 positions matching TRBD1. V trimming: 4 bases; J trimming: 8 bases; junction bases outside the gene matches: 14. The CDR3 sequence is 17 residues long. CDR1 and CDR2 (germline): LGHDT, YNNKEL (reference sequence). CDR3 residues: CASSPFDRAFTDSPLHF. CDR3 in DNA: TGTGCCAGCAGCCCCTTCGACAGGGCGTTCACCGATTCACCCCTCCACTTT.